Listed below are T cell receptor beta chains from one sample, sequenced in a study of neurological immune-mediated disorders. TCRdb itself ran the 5' RACE reads through MiXCR, one entry per CDR3 protein. The sample has tens of thousands of distinct CDR3 sequences; 7% to 8.5% are singletons. Sequenced: CD4+ T cells from blood. Receptors originate from a man aged 45 to 65 in good health. Each CDR3 is given with its conserved first and last residue. A D gene is named only where the DNA matches it firmly. Clone size is stated in some rows and not others, as once, few, many or a class when expanded.

CASSGRTRSTGELFF	TGTGCCAGCAGCGGAAGGACTAGGTCCACCGGGGAGCTGTTTTTT	TRBV7-2	TRBD2	many	TRBJ2-2
CASSQVSAGELFF	TGTGCCAGCAGCCAAGTTTCGGCCGGGGAGCTGTTTTTT	TRBV3-1	.	few	TRBJ2-2
CASSFRVAEQYF	TGTGCCAGCAGCTTCCGGGTGGCCGAGCAGTACTTC	TRBV7-2	.	many	TRBJ2-7
CSARDPQGVTSSTDTQYF	TGCAGTGCTAGAGATCCACAGGGGGTAACTTCTAGCACAGATACGCAGTATTTT	TRBV20-1	TRBD1	.	TRBJ2-3
CSVARFGRGTDTQYF	TGCAGCGTTGCCAGGTTCGGCAGGGGTACAGATACGCAGTATTTT	TRBV29-1	.	medium-sized	TRBJ2-3
CASRSGTGYRYEQYF	TGCGCCAGCAGATCTGGGACAGGGTATAGGTACGAGCAGTACTTC	TRBV5-1	TRBD1	many	TRBJ2-7
CASSQDTGGNQPQHF	TGTGCCAGCAGCCAAGATACCGGGGGGAATCAGCCCCAGCATTTT	TRBV3-1	.	many	TRBJ1-5
CSALDRVNEQFF	TGCAGTGCTTTGGACAGGGTCAATGAGCAGTTCTTC	TRBV20-1	TRBD1	medium-sized	TRBJ2-1
CASSLAWSNQPQHF	TGTGCCAGCAGCTTGGCGTGGAGCAATCAGCCCCAGCATTTT	TRBV5-5	.	many	TRBJ1-5
CASSQVTQRWDEQYF	TGCGCCAGCAGCCAAGTAACTCAACGATGGGACGAGCAGTACTTC	TRBV4-3	.	many	TRBJ2-7
CSARGPSSYNSPLHF	TGCAGTGCTAGAGGGCCGAGCTCCTATAATTCACCCCTCCACTTT	TRBV20-1	.	many	TRBJ1-6
CASSAGQGGGSYEQYF	TGTGCCAGCAGCGCAGGACAGGGTGGGGGCTCCTACGAGCAGTACTTC	TRBV9	TRBD1	many	TRBJ2-7
CASSAAGRDHEQYF	TGTGCCAGCAGTGCAGCAGGAAGGGACCACGAGCAGTACTTC	TRBV12-3/TRBV12-4	.	many	TRBJ2-7
CASSKLGLAGGPRQFF	TGTGCCAGCAGCAAATTAGGACTAGCGGGAGGGCCTAGGCAGTTCTTC	TRBV21-1	.	many	TRBJ2-1
CASSEVGEQFF	TGTGCCAGCAGTGAAGTCGGTGAGCAGTTCTTC	TRBV6-1	.	.	TRBJ2-1
CASSFSGTRGTEAFF	TGTGCCAGCAGCTTCTCGGGAACTCGGGGGACTGAAGCTTTCTTT	TRBV7-8	.	many	TRBJ1-1
CATSYKRRGRAEQYF	TGTGCCACCAGCTACAAGCGGAGGGGGAGGGCCGAGCAGTACTTC	TRBV15	.	.	TRBJ2-7
CASSVAPGVRETQYF	TGTGCCAGCAGCGTAGCCCCAGGGGTTCGTGAGACCCAGTACTTC	TRBV9	.	many	TRBJ2-5
CASSLSGTGPPYEQYF	TGTGCCAGCAGCCTCTCCGGGACAGGACCCCCCTACGAGCAGTACTTC	TRBV7-9	TRBD1	many	TRBJ2-7
CSAKAGPSGRADTQYF	TGCAGTGCCAAAGCCGGCCCTAGCGGGAGGGCTGATACGCAGTATTTT	TRBV20-1	TRBD2	many	TRBJ2-3
CASAFGNSYEQYF	TGTGCCAGCGCGTTCGGCAACTCCTACGAGCAGTACTTC	TRBV7-9	.	many	TRBJ2-7
CASSLERGTQYF	TGTGCCAGCAGCTTGGAGCGTGGTACGCAGTATTTT	TRBV11-2	.	many	TRBJ2-3
CASSPGTAPETQYF	TGTGCCAGCAGTCCAGGGACAGCTCCAGAGACCCAGTACTTC	TRBV27	TRBD1	many	TRBJ2-5
CASSPTGGSETQYF	TGTGCCAGCTCACCGACAGGGGGCTCGGAGACCCAGTACTTC	TRBV18	TRBD1	few	TRBJ2-5
CAIRRGSYEQYF	TGTGCCATCAGACGGGGTTCCTACGAGCAGTACTTC	TRBV10-3	.	.	TRBJ2-7
CASRKDRGYTEAFF	TGTGCCAGCAGGAAGGACAGGGGGTACACTGAAGCTTTCTTT	TRBV6-5	TRBD1	.	TRBJ1-1
CASSPNRDRGYNEQFF	TGTGCCAGCAGTCCTAACCGGGACAGGGGTTACAATGAGCAGTTCTTC	TRBV7-8	TRBD1	many	TRBJ2-1
CASSLALTGPGTDTQYF	TGTGCCAGCAGCTTAGCGTTAACGGGACCAGGCACAGATACGCAGTATTTT	TRBV7-2	.	many	TRBJ2-3
CASSQGGGDTQYF	TGTGCCAGCAGCCAAGGCGGAGGAGATACGCAGTATTTT	TRBV14	.	many	TRBJ2-3
CASSLPGPNTEAFF	TGTGCCAGCAGTTTACCCGGACCAAACACTGAAGCTTTCTTT	TRBV28	.	many	TRBJ1-1
CASSPRSGGPPSGELFF	TGTGCCAGCAGTCCCAGGAGCGGGGGGCCCCCCTCCGGGGAGCTGTTTTTT	TRBV28	TRBD2	many	TRBJ2-2
CSAGPGRAYNEQFF	TGCAGTGCTGGCCCGGGGCGGGCCTACAATGAGCAGTTCTTC	TRBV20-1	.	many	TRBJ2-1
CASSVGPGLGVHEQYF	TGTGCCAGCAGCGTAGGACCGGGACTCGGAGTCCACGAGCAGTACTTC	TRBV9	.	many	TRBJ2-7
CASRGTGEETQYF	TGTGCCAGCAGAGGGACAGGGGAAGAGACCCAGTACTTC	TRBV6-6	TRBD1	many	TRBJ2-5
CASSLGRGTNEKLFF	TGCGCCAGCAGCCTGGGGCGGGGAACTAATGAAAAACTGTTTTTT	TRBV4-1	.	many	TRBJ1-4
CASSCRGCEKLFF	TGTGCCAGCAGCTGCAGGGGGTGTGAAAAACTGTTTTTT	TRBV7-9	TRBD1	many	TRBJ1-4
CASRRGAGIHNEQFF	TGTGCCAGCAGACGGGGAGCAGGAATACACAATGAGCAGTTCTTC	TRBV4-2	.	many	TRBJ2-1
CASSSQSYGNTIYF	TGTGCCAGCAGCTCCCAGAGTTACGGAAACACCATATATTTT	TRBV7-2	.	few	TRBJ1-3
CSAVPSGLETQYF	TGCAGTGCAGTCCCCAGTGGTTTAGAGACCCAGTACTTC	TRBV20-1	.	many	TRBJ2-5
CSARRQSYEQYF	TGCAGTGCCCGGCGCCAGTCCTACGAGCAGTACTTC	TRBV20-1	.	many	TRBJ2-7
CASSGQGDYEQYF	TGTGCCAGCAGCGGACAAGGGGACTACGAGCAGTACTTC	TRBV3-1	.	many	TRBJ2-7
CARAASNTGELFF	TGTGCCAGGGCGGCCTCGAACACCGGGGAGCTGTTTTTT	TRBV6-6	.	many	TRBJ2-2
CSAEDRGRNEKLFF	TGCAGTGCAGAGGACAGGGGGCGAAATGAAAAACTGTTTTTT	TRBV20-1	TRBD1	many	TRBJ1-4
CAIRKTSGTYEQYF	TGTGCCATCAGGAAGACTAGCGGAACCTACGAGCAGTACTTC	TRBV10-3	TRBD2	many	TRBJ2-7